The rows below give T cell receptor beta chains drawn from one sample of a study of tumor and adjacent non-tumor tissue in lung cancer. TCRdb re-called the multiplex PCR reads with MiXCR, one entry per CDR3 protein. The sample contains 91,000 or so distinct CDR3 sequences, roughly 66% of which appear only once. Sequenced sample: lung tumor tissue. Receptors were obtained from a man aged 55 to 69 with non-small cell lung cancer. The CDR3 runs from the conserved cysteine through the conserved F or W. D genes are given only for firm matches. Part of the rows lack a size; the others show once, few, many or a class for expanded clones.

abundance: NA; j_gene: TRBJ1-1; d_gene: NA; len: 11; v_gene: TRBV5-4; CDR3nt: TGTGCCAGCACCTTCGGGGTGGCAGCTTTCTTT; CDR3aa: CASTFGVAAFF
abundance: few; j_gene: TRBJ2-3; d_gene: NA; len: 15; v_gene: TRBV6-1; CDR3nt: TGTGCCAGCGTGCGGATGGCCACTAGCACAGATACACAGTATTTT; CDR3aa: CASVRMATSTDTQYF
abundance: NA; j_gene: TRBJ2-3; d_gene: NA; len: 14; v_gene: TRBV29-1; CDR3nt: TGCAGCGTTGAGGGGACTCGGCGCGCGGATACGCAGTATTTT; CDR3aa: CSVEGTRRADTQYF
abundance: NA; j_gene: TRBJ2-7; d_gene: TRBD2; len: 14; v_gene: TRBV6-2/TRBV6-3; CDR3nt: TGTGCCAGGAGTTACCCCGTAGCGGGGGCCGAGCAGTACTTC; CDR3aa: CARSYPVAGAEQYF
abundance: NA; j_gene: TRBJ2-1; d_gene: NA; len: 14; v_gene: TRBV11-1; CDR3nt: TGTGCCAGCAGCTTCATCGGGAGACATTATGAGCAGCTCTTC; CDR3aa: CASSFIGRHYEQLF
abundance: NA; j_gene: TRBJ2-2; d_gene: NA; len: 13; v_gene: TRBV12-3/TRBV12-4; CDR3nt: TGTGTCAGCAGTTTAGGGTACACCGGGGAGCAGTTTTTT; CDR3aa: CVSSLGYTGEQFF
abundance: NA; j_gene: TRBJ1-4; d_gene: NA; len: 16; v_gene: TRBV6-5; CDR3nt: TGTGCCAGCGGTTACAGAGGTTTCGGGCGGAGAGAAAAACTGTTTTTT; CDR3aa: CASGYRGFGRREKLFF
abundance: NA; j_gene: TRBJ2-7; d_gene: NA; len: 13; v_gene: TRBV6-5; CDR3nt: TGTGCCAGCAGTTACTCTGCGGTCTACGAGCAGTACTTC; CDR3aa: CASSYSAVYEQYF
abundance: many; j_gene: TRBJ1-4; d_gene: NA; len: 14; v_gene: TRBV20-1; CDR3nt: TGCAGTGCTAGAGATATGCAGGGAGATGAAAAACTGTTTTTT; CDR3aa: CSARDMQGDEKLFF
abundance: NA; j_gene: TRBJ2-1; d_gene: NA; len: 13; v_gene: TRBV20-1; CDR3nt: TGCAGTGCTAGAGGGGTTTGGCCCCATGAGCAGTTCTTC; CDR3aa: CSARGVWPHEQFF
abundance: once; j_gene: TRBJ2-5; d_gene: NA; len: 15; v_gene: TRBV6-6; CDR3nt: TGTGCCAGCACCGACCCGCGTAGGTGGCGGGAGACCCAGTACTTC; CDR3aa: CASTDPRRWRETQYF
abundance: once; j_gene: TRBJ1-2; d_gene: TRBD1; len: 16; v_gene: TRBV12-3/TRBV12-4; CDR3nt: TGTGCCGGCAGTTTAATGCCGGGACAGGGTAACTATGGCTACACATTC; CDR3aa: CAGSLMPGQGNYGYTF
abundance: NA; j_gene: TRBJ2-5; d_gene: NA; len: 14; v_gene: TRBV4-2; CDR3nt: TGTGCCAGCAGCCAAGATGCCTCCGGGGAGACCCAGTACTTC; CDR3aa: CASSQDASGETQYF
abundance: NA; j_gene: TRBJ2-3; d_gene: NA; len: 14; v_gene: TRBV11-3; CDR3nt: TGTGCCCGCAACTTAGTCGGCTACACAGATACGCAATATTTT; CDR3aa: CARNLVGYTDTQYF
abundance: medium-sized; j_gene: TRBJ2-7; d_gene: TRBD2; len: 18; v_gene: TRBV12-3/TRBV12-4; CDR3nt: TGTGCCAGCAGTTTCGCGGGGGACGTAGCGGACCCCACTAAAAAGCAGTACTTC; CDR3aa: CASSFAGDVADPTKKQYF
abundance: NA; j_gene: TRBJ2-5; d_gene: TRBD2; len: 17; v_gene: TRBV11-3; CDR3nt: TGTGCCAGCAACTTTAAGGGTAGCGGGAACGATCAAGAGGACCAATACTTC; CDR3aa: CASNFKGSGNDQEDQYF
abundance: NA; j_gene: TRBJ2-1; d_gene: TRBD2; len: 15; v_gene: TRBV11-2; CDR3nt: TGTGCCAGCAGCTGGACTAGCGGGAGTGAAAATGAGCAGTTCTTC; CDR3aa: CASSWTSGSENEQFF
abundance: NA; j_gene: TRBJ2-7; d_gene: TRBD1; len: 15; v_gene: TRBV6-2/TRBV6-3; CDR3nt: TGTGCCAGCAGTACCCCGGGACAGGTTGCCCACGAGCAGTACTTC; CDR3aa: CASSTPGQVAHEQYF
abundance: many; j_gene: TRBJ1-6; d_gene: TRBD1; len: 15; v_gene: TRBV6-6; CDR3nt: TGTGCCAGCAGTTCTACCGAGACAGGGAGATCACCCCTCCACTTT; CDR3aa: CASSSTETGRSPLHF
abundance: many; j_gene: TRBJ2-3; d_gene: NA; len: 15; v_gene: TRBV7-9; CDR3nt: TGTGCCAGCAGCTTATGGGATACTAGCACAGATACGCAGTATTTT; CDR3aa: CASSLWDTSTDTQYF
abundance: NA; j_gene: TRBJ1-2; d_gene: NA; len: 14; v_gene: TRBV2; CDR3nt: TGTGCCAGCAGCCCTCCAGATGTCGGCTATGGCTACACCTTC; CDR3aa: CASSPPDVGYGYTF
abundance: many; j_gene: TRBJ2-1; d_gene: NA; len: 14; v_gene: TRBV11-2; CDR3nt: TGTGCCAGCAGCTTATACCGGCTAGTTAGTGAGCAGTTCTTC; CDR3aa: CASSLYRLVSEQFF
abundance: NA; j_gene: TRBJ1-5; d_gene: NA; len: 13; v_gene: TRBV29-1; CDR3nt: TGCAGCCTTGGTGACTGGTGGGGTCAGCCCCAGCATTTT; CDR3aa: CSLGDWWGQPQHF
abundance: NA; j_gene: TRBJ2-7; d_gene: NA; len: 12; v_gene: TRBV6-1; CDR3nt: TGTGACAGCAGCAAAGTCAGGGACGAGCAATACTTC; CDR3aa: CDSSKVRDEQYF
abundance: NA; j_gene: TRBJ1-2; d_gene: NA; len: 13; v_gene: TRBV29-1; CDR3nt: TGCAGCATTGGAGTACAGGGTAACTATGGCTACGCCTTC; CDR3aa: CSIGVQGNYGYAF
abundance: many; j_gene: TRBJ2-1; d_gene: NA; len: 11; v_gene: TRBV5-6; CDR3nt: TGTGCCAGCAGCTTGGGGGTCGAGCAGTTCTTC; CDR3aa: CASSLGVEQFF
abundance: NA; j_gene: TRBJ2-1; d_gene: NA; len: 12; v_gene: TRBV5-4; CDR3nt: TGTACCAGCAGCCCCGGGACCAATGAGCAGCTCTTC; CDR3aa: CTSSPGTNEQLF
abundance: NA; j_gene: TRBJ2-7; d_gene: NA; len: 14; v_gene: TRBV6-5; CDR3nt: TGTACCAGCAGTTACTCGTCGCTGATCTACGAGCAGTACTTC; CDR3aa: CTSSYSSLIYEQYF
abundance: NA; j_gene: TRBJ2-1; d_gene: TRBD2; len: 15; v_gene: TRBV12-3/TRBV12-4; CDR3nt: TGTGCCAGTAGTTTCTCGGGGGGGCGTGTGAATGAGCAGTTCTTC; CDR3aa: CASSFSGGRVNEQFF
abundance: NA; j_gene: TRBJ1-5; d_gene: NA; len: 12; v_gene: TRBV6-1; CDR3nt: TGCGCCAGCAGCGAACGGTATCAGTCCCAGCATTTT; CDR3aa: CASSERYQSQHF
abundance: once; j_gene: TRBJ1-6; d_gene: NA; len: 13; v_gene: TRBV4-3; CDR3nt: TGCGTCAGCAGCGAATCCGGCAGCTCACCCCTCCACTTT; CDR3aa: CVSSESGSSPLHF
abundance: NA; j_gene: TRBJ2-7; d_gene: NA; len: 15; v_gene: TRBV27; CDR3nt: TGTGCCAGCAGTTCACGGGACATCGGAGTATACGAGCAGTACTTC; CDR3aa: CASSSRDIGVYEQYF